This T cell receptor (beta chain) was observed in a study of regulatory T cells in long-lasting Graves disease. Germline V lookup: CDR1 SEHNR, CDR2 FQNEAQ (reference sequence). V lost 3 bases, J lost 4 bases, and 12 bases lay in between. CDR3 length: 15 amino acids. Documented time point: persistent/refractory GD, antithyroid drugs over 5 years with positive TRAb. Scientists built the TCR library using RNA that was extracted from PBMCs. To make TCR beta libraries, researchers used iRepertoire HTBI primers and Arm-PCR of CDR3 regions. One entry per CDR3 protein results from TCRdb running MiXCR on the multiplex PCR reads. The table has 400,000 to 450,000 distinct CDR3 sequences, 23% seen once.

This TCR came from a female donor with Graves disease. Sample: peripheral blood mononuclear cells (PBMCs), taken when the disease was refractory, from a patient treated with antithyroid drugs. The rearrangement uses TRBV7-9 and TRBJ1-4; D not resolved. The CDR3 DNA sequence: TGTGCCAGCAGCTTGACTCAGGCAGATAATGAAAAACTGTTTTTT. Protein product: CASSLTQADNEKLFF.